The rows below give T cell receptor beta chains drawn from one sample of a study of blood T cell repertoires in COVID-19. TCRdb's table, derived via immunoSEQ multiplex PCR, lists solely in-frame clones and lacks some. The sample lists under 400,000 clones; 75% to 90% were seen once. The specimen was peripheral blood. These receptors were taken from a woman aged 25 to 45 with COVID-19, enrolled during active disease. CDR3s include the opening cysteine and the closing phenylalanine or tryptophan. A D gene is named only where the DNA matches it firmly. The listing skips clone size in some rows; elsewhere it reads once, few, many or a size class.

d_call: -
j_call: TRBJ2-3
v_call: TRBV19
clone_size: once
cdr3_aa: CASSIGGGTDTQYF
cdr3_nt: TGTGCCAGTAGTATAGGCGGGGGCACAGATACGCAGTATTTT

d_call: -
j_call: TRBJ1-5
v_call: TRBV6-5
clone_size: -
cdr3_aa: CASSYSLNQPQHF
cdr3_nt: TGTGCCAGCAGTTACTCACTCAATCAGCCCCAGCATTTT

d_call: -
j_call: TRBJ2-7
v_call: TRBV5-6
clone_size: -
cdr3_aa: CASSLGAGELGLEQYF
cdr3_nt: TGTGCCAGCAGCTTGGGGGCAGGGGAGCTGGGGCTCGAGCAGTACTTC

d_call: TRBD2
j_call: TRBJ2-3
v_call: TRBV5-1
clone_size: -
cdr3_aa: CASYQDSGGLTDTQYF
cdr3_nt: TGCGCCAGCTATCAGGACAGCGGGGGATTAACAGATACGCAGTATTTT

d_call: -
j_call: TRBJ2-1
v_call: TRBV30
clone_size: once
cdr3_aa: CAWSVRRLAGNEQFF
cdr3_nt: TGTGCCTGGAGTGTACGGCGGCTAGCTGGCAATGAGCAGTTCTTC

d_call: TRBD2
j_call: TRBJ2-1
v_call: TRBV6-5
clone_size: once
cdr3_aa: CASSRLAGGVDEQFF
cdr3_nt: TGTGCCAGCAGCAGACTAGCGGGAGGGGTAGATGAGCAGTTCTTC

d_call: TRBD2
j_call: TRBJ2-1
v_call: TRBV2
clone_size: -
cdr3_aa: CASSEVAGVGNEQFF
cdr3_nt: TGTGCCAGCAGTGAAGTAGCGGGAGTGGGCAATGAGCAGTTCTTC

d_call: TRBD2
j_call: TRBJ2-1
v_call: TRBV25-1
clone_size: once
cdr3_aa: CATLLAGGNEQFF
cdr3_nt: TGTGCCACCCTACTAGCGGGTGGCAATGAGCAGTTCTTC

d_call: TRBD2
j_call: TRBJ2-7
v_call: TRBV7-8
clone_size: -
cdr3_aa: CASSLTSGGSSYEQYF
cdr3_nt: TGTGCCAGCAGCTTGACTAGCGGGGGAAGCTCCTACGAGCAGTACTTC

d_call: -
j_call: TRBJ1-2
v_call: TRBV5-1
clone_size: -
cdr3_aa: CASSLALRKGVYGYTF
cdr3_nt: TGCGCCAGCAGCTTGGCCTTAAGGAAAGGAGTTTATGGCTACACCTTC

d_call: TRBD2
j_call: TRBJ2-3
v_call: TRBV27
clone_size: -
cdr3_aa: CASSTRRLAGDSDTQYF
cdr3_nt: TGTGCCAGCAGTACGCGACGACTAGCGGGAGACTCAGATACGCAGTATTTT

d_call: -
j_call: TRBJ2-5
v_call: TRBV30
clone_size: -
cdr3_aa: CAWREAYGESKTQYF
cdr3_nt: TGTGCCTGGAGGGAAGCGTACGGAGAGTCGAAGACCCAGTACTTC

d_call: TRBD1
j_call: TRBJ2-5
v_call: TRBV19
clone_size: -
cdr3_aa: CASSPRTGTVQETQYF
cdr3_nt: TGTGCCAGTAGTCCAAGGACAGGGACGGTACAAGAGACCCAGTACTTC

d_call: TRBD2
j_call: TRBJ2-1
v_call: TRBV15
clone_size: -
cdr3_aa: CATSRDSGSLFSEQFF
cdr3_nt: TGTGCCACCAGCAGAGATAGCGGGAGCCTTTTCAGTGAGCAGTTCTTC

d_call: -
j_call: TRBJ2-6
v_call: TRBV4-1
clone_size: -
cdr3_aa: CASSQGSSGGANVLTF
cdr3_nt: TGCGCCAGCAGCCAAGGGTCCTCGGGGGGGGCCAACGTCCTGACTTTC

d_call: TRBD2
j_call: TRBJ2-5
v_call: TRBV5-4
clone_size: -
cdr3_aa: CASSLVAGALETQYF
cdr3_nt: TGTGCCAGCAGCTTGGTAGCGGGAGCTTTGGAGACCCAGTACTTC

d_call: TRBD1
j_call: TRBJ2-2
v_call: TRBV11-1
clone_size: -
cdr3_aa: CASSFTGGDGELFF
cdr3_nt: TGTGCCAGCAGCTTCACAGGGGGCGACGGGGAGCTGTTTTTT

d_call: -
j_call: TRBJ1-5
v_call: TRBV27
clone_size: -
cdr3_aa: CASSLRQYNQPQHF
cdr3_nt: TGTGCCAGCAGTTTGCGACAGTACAATCAGCCCCAGCATTTT

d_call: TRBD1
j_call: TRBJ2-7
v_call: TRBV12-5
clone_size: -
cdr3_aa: CASGLTPDRGHHEQYF
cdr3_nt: TGTGCTAGTGGTTTGACACCGGACAGGGGCCACCACGAGCAGTACTTC

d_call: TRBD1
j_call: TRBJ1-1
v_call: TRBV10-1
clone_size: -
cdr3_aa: CASSEAQGAWTEAFF
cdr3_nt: TGCGCCAGCAGTGAGGCCCAGGGGGCATGGACTGAAGCTTTCTTT

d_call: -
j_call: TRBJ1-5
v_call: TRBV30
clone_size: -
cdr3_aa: CAWSLGSNQPQHF
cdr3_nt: TGTGCCTGGAGTCTAGGCAGCAATCAGCCCCAGCATTTT

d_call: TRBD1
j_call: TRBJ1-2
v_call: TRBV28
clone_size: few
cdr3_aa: CASSPHAITGEEGYGYTF
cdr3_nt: TGTGCCAGCAGTCCGCACGCGATTACAGGGGAAGAGGGCTATGGCTACACCTTC

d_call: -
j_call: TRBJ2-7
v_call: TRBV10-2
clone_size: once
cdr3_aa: CASSDRTRGSYEQYF
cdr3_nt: TGCGCCAGCAGTGACAGGACAAGGGGCTCCTACGAGCAGTACTTC

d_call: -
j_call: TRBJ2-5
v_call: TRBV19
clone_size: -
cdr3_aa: CASGAAGQETQYF
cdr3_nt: TGTGCCAGTGGGGCAGCAGGGCAAGAGACCCAGTACTTC

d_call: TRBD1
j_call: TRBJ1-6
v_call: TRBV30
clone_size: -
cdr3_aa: CAWRKTTGEGSPLHF
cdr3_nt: TGTGCCTGGAGGAAAACGACAGGGGAGGGTTCACCCCTCCACTTT

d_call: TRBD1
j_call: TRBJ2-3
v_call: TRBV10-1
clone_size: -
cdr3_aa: CASSEGQGMTDTQYF
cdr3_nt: TGCGCCAGCAGTGAGGGACAGGGAATGACAGATACGCAGTATTTT

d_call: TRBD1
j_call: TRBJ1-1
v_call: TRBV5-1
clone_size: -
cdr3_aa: CASTVAGGNTEAFF
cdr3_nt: TGCGCCAGCACCGTAGCAGGGGGGAACACTGAAGCTTTCTTT

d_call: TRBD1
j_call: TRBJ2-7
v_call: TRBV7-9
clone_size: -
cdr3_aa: CASSQRQGYYEQYF
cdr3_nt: TGTGCCAGCAGCCAGAGACAGGGGTACTACGAGCAGTACTTC

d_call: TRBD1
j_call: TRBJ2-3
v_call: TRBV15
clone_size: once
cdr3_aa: CATSPRQGGPDTQYF
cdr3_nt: TGTGCCACCAGCCCACGACAGGGCGGCCCAGATACGCAGTATTTT

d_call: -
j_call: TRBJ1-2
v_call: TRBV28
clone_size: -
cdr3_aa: CASSWGRINYGYTF
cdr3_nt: TGTGCCAGCAGTTGGGGCAGGATTAACTATGGCTACACCTTC

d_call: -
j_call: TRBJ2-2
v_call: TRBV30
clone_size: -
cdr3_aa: CACPSSGELFF
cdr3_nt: TGTGCCTGCCCCTCGTCCGGGGAGCTGTTTTTT

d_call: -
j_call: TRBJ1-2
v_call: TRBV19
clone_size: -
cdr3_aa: CASYPGANYGYTF
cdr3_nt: TGTGCCAGTTACCCGGGGGCTAACTATGGCTACACCTTC

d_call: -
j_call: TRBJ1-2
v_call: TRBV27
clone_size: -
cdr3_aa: CASSLSGVDGYTF
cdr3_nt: TGTGCCAGCAGTTTATCAGGGGTTGATGGCTACACCTTC

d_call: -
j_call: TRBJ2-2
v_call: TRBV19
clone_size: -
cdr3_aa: CASSIHTYTGELFF
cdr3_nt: TGTGCCAGTAGTATACACACCTACACCGGGGAGCTGTTTTTT

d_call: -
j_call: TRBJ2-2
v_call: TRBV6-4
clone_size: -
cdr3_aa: CASSGGAGTGELFF
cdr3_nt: TGTGCCAGCAGCGGAGGGGCCGGCACCGGGGAGCTGTTTTTT

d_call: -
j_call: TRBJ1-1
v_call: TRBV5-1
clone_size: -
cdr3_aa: CASSLGPTGISLNTEAFF
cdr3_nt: TGCGCCAGCAGCTTGGGACCCACAGGGATCAGTCTTAACACTGAAGCTTTCTTT

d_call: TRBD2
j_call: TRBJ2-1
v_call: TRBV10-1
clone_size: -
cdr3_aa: CASSETGFSGRVHEQFF
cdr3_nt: TGCGCCAGCAGTGAGACGGGTTTTAGCGGGAGAGTTCATGAGCAGTTCTTC

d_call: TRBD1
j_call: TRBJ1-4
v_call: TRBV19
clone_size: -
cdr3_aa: CASSILTGGNEKLFF
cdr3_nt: TGTGCCAGTAGTATATTGACAGGGGGTAACGAAAAACTGTTTTTT

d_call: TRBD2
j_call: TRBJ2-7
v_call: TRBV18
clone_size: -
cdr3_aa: CASSPGLARNEQYF
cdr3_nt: TGTGCCAGCTCGCCGGGACTAGCGAGGAACGAGCAGTACTTC

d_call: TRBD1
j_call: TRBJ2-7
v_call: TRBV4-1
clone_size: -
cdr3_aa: CASSHPGQPYEQYF
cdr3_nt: TGCGCCAGCAGCCATCCGGGACAGCCATACGAGCAGTACTTC

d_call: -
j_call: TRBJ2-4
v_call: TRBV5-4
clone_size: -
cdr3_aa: CASRLGGADIQYF
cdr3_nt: TGTGCCAGCAGATTAGGGGGGGCAGACATTCAGTACTTC

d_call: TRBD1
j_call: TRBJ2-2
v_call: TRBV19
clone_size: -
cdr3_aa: CASSIGQGVGELFF
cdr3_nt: TGTGCCAGTAGTATAGGACAGGGTGTCGGGGAGCTGTTTTTT

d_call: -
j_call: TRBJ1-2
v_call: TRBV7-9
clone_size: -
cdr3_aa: CASSRGNSYGYTF
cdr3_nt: TGTGCCAGCAGTCGAGGGAACAGCTATGGCTACACCTTC

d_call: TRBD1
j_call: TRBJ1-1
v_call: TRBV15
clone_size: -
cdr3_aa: CATSRNRQGSEAFF
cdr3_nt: TGTGCCACCAGCAGAAACCGACAGGGCTCTGAAGCTTTCTTT

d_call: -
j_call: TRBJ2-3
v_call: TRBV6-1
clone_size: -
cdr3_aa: CASSEYVQGVSDTQYF
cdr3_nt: TGTGCCAGCAGTGAATACGTCCAAGGGGTTTCAGATACGCAGTATTTT

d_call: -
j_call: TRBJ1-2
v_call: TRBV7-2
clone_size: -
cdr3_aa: CASSSSPGNYGYTF
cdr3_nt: TGTGCCAGCAGCTCCTCCCCAGGGAACTATGGCTACACCTTC

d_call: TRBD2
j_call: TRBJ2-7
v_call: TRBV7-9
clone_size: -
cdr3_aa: CASSSASGKSYYEQYF
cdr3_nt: TGTGCCAGCAGCTCGGCTAGCGGGAAGTCTTACTACGAGCAGTACTTC

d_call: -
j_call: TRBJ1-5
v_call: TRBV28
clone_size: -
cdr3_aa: CATTGTNQPQHF
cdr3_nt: TGTGCCACTACAGGGACCAATCAGCCCCAGCATTTT